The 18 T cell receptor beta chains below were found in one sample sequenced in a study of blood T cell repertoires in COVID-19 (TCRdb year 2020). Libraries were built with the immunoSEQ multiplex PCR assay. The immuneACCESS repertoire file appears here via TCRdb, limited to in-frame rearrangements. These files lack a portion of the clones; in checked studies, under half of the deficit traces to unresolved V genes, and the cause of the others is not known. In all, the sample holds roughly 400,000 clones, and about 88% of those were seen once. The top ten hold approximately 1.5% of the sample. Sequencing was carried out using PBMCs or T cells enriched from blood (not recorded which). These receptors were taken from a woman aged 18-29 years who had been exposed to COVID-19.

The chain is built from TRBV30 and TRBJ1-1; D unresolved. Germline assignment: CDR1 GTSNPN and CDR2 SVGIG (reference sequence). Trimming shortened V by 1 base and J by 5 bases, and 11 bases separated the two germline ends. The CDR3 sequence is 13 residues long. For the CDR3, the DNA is TGTGCCTGGAGTGGAGCCGGGTTTACTGAAGCTTTCTTT. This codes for CAWSGAGFTEAFF. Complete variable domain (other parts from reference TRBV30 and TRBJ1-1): SQTIHQWPATLVQPVGSPLSLECTVEGTSNPNLYWYRQAAGRGLQLLFYSVGIGQISSEVPQNLSASRPQDRQFILSSKKLLLSDSGFYLCAWSGAGFTEAFFGQGTRLTVV.

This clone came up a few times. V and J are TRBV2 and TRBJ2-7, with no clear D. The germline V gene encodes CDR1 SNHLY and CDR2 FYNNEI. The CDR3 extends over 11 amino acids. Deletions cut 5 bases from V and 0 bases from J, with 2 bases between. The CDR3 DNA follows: TGTGCCAGCAGTTACTCCTACGAGCAGTACTTC. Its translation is CASSYSYEQYF.

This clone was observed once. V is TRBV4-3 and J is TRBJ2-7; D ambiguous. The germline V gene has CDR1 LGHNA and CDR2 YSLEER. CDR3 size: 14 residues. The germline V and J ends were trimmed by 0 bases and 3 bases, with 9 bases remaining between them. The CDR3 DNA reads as TGCGCCAGCAGCCAAGAGAGGAAGCTCTACGAGCAGTACTTC. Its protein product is CASSQERKLYEQYF.

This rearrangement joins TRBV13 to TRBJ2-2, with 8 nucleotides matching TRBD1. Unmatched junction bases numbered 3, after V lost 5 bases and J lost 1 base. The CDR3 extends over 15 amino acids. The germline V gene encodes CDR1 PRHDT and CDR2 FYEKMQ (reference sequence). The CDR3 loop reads CASSTGTGNTGELFF. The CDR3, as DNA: TGTGCCAGCAGCACGGGGACAGGGAACACCGGGGAGCTGTTTTTT. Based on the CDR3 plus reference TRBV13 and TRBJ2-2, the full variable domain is AAGVIQSPRHLIKEKRETATLKCYPIPRHDTVYWYQQGPGQDPQFLISFYEKMQSDKGSIPDRFSAQQFSDYHSELNMSSLELGDSALYFCASSTGTGNTGELFFGEGSRLTVL.

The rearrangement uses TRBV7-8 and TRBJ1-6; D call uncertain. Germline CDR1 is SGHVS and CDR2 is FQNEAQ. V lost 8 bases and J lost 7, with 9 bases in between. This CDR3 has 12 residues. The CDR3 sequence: CASGPVNSPLHF. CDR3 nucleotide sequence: TGTGCCAGCGGTCCAGTGAATTCACCCCTCCACTTT.

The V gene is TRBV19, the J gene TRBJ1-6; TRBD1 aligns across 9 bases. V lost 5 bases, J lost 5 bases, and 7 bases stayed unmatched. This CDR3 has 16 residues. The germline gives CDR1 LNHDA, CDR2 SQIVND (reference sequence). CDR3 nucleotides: TGTGCCAGTAGTGTGGGACAGGGAGTCAATAATTCACCCCTCCACTTT. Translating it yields CASSVGQGVNNSPLHF.

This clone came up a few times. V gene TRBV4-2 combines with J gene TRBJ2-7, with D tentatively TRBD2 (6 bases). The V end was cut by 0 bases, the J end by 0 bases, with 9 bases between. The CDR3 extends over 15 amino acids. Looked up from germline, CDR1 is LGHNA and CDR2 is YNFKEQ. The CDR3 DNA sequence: TGTGCCAGCAGCCAAGATGGGACTTTCTCCTACGAGCAGTACTTC. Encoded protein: CASSQDGTFSYEQYF.

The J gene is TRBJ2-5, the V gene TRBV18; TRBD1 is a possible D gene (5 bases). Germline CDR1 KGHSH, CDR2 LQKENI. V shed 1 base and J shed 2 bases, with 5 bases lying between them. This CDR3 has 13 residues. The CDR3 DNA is TGTGCCAGCTCACCACACAGGCAAGAGACCCAGTACTTC. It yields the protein CASSPHRQETQYF.

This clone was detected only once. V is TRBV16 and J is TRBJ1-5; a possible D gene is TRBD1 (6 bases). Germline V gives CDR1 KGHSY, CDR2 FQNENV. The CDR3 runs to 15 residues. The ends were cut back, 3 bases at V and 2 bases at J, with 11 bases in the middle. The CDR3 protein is CASSHQGPGNQPQHF. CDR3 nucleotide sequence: TGTGCCAGCAGCCACCAGGGGCCGGGCAATCAGCCCCAGCATTTT.

CDR3 sequence: CASSETSGGAVEQFF. The CDR3 region has the DNA TGTGCCAGCAGCGAGACTAGCGGGGGGGCAGTTGAGCAGTTCTTC. This chain uses TRBV7-2 with TRBJ2-1; 14 bases are shared with TRBD2. The length of the CDR3 is 15 residues. Losses at the gene ends were 5 bases for V and 9 bases for J; bases not matched to a gene: 6. Germline CDR1 and CDR2: SGHTA and FQGNSA. Full variable domain (outside the CDR3, taken from reference TRBV7-2 and TRBJ2-1): GAGVSQSPSNKVTEKGKDVELRCDPISGHTALYWYRQSLGQGLEFLIYFQGNSAPDKSGLPSDRFSAERTGGSVSTLTIQRTQQEDSAVYLCASSETSGGAVEQFFGPGTRLTVL.

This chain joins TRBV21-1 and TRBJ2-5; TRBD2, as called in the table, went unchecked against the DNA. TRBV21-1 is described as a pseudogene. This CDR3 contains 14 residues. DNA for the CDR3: TGTGCCAGCAGCAATAACGGAGAGAAAGAGACCCAGTACTTC. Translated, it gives CASSNNGEKETQYF.

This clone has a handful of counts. This CDR3 reads CASSPRLAGGGETQYF. The CDR3 DNA reads TGTGCCAGCAGCCCGAGACTAGCGGGAGGGGGAGAGACCCAGTACTTC. The chain carries TRBV7-2 and TRBJ2-5, with 14 bases aligning to TRBD2. CDR1 is SGHTA, CDR2 FQGNSA, per germline. This CDR3 region has 16 residues. J was trimmed by 4 bases and V by 5 bases; bases with no gene match: 6.

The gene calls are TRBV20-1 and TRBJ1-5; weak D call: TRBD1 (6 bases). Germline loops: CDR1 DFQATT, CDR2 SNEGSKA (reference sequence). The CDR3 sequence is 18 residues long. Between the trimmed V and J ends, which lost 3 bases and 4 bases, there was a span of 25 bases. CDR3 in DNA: TGCAGTGCTAGTAAAACCGGGACATCATGGCAGCATAATCAGCCCCAGCATTTT. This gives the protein CSASKTGTSWQHNQPQHF.

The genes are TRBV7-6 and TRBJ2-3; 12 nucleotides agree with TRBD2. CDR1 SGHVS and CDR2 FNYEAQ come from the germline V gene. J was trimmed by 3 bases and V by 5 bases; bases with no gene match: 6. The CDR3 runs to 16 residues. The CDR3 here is CASSATSGRWTDTQYF. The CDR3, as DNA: TGTGCCAGCAGCGCGACTAGCGGGAGATGGACAGATACGCAGTATTTT.

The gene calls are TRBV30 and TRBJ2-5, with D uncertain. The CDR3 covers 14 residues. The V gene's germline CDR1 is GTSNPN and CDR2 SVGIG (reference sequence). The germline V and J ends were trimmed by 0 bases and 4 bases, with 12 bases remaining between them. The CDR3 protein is CAWSVSGGRETQYF. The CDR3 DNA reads TGTGCCTGGAGTGTATCAGGTGGGCGAGAGACCCAGTACTTC.

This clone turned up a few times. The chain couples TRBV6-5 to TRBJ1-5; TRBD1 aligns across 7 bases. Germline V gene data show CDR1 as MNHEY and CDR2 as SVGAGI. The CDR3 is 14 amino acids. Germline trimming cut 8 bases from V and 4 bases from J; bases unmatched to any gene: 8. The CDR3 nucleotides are TGTGCCAGCGAAGAGGGACAGCGGAATCAGCCCCAGCATTTT. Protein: CASEEGQRNQPQHF.

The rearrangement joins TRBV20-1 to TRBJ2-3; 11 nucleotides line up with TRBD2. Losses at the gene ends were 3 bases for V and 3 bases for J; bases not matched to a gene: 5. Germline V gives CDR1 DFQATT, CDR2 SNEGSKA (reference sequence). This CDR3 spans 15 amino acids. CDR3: CSASTVAGGTDTQYF. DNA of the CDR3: TGCAGTGCTAGTACGGTAGCGGGAGGGACAGATACGCAGTATTTT.

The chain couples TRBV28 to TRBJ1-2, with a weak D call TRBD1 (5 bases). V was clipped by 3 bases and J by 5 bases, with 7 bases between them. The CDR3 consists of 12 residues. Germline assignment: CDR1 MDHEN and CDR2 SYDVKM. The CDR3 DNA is TGTGCCAGCAGTTTGGACACTTATGGCTACACCTTC. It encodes CASSLDTYGYTF.